This T cell receptor (beta chain) was sequenced in a study of blood T cell repertoires in COVID-19. CDR1 is MNHEY, CDR2 SMNVEV, per germline (reference sequence). CDR3 length: 17 amino acids. V shed 4 bases and J 6 bases; nucleotides not matched to a gene: 11. Sequencing was performed with immunoSEQ multiplex PCR; in TCRdb, only in-frame clones are kept and a portion is missing. The data contain under 250,000 clones, 70% to 85% of them singletons. Participants were placed into cohorts based on the clinical history they reported. The receptor's source is a woman aged 60-75 years who had recovered from COVID-19. Specimen: PBMCs or T cells enriched from blood (not recorded which). The chain employs TRBV27 and TRBJ2-2; TRBD2 agrees at 10 bases. The CDR3 sequence: CASSSPSGRALAGELFF. DNA of the CDR3: TGTGCCAGCAGTTCACCAAGCGGGAGGGCCCTCGCCGGGGAGCTGTTTTTT.